This TCR beta chain derives from a study of T cells after yellow fever vaccination. The CDR3 sequence is 11 residues long. V gave up 9 bases and J gave up 5 bases; unmatched junction bases: 1. TCRdb fed the 5' RACE reads into MiXCR, producing one record per CDR3 protein. The sample includes hundreds of thousands of distinct CDR3 sequences, roughly 14% of them seen just once. A few counts support this clonotype. The TCR sequence derives from a man between 25 and 39 years old who received the YFV17D yellow fever vaccine. This rearrangement joins TRBV12-3 or TRBV12-4 to TRBJ2-4, with TRBD2 matching over 7 bases. The material sequenced was PBMCs, taken on the day of the yellow fever booster vaccination. CDR3 nucleotide sequence: TGTGCCAGTGGGAGGGAAAACATTCAGTACTTC. It translates to CASGRENIQYF.